Given below is one TCR beta chain in context. The data stem from a study of beta chain features in type 1 diabetes. Expressed TCRB transcripts were sequenced because the entire RNA isolate underwent reverse transcription. Only in-frame clones appear in the TCRdb table, and some are missing; sequencing was by immunoSEQ multiplex PCR. The sample holds 680,000 or so clones; 15% to 18% are singletons and the top ten take 0.09% to 0.095%. By way of CD45RO/CCR7/CD25/CD127/CD95/CD27, the CD4+ regulatory, stem cell-like memory, central memory and naive cells were sorted. CDR3 length: 13 residues. The V gene lost 2 bases and the J gene lost 2 bases, with 4 bases spanning the gap. The germline V gene has CDR1 MNHEY and CDR2 SVGAGI.

Sequencing was done on a sample of naive CD4+ T cells from blood. The source of this sequence is a young man in good health. The chain recombines TRBV6-5 with TRBJ2-1; D is unclear. CDR3 bases: TGTGCCAGCAGTTACCCCGCCTACAATGAGCAGTTCTTC. Translated: CASSYPAYNEQFF.